The present T cell receptor (beta chain) was sequenced within a study of T cells in tumors after PD-1 blockade. Overall study: During anti-PD-1 treatment, some patients continued daily vismodegib 150 mg.

Study findings and constraints: Some novel exhausted tumor clones appeared in pre-treatment blood, suggesting peripheral recruitment.

In germline, CDR1 is SNHLY, CDR2 FYNNEI. The CDR3 has 15 residues. V lost 7 bases, J lost 6 bases, and 8 bases stayed unmatched. The method was immunoSEQ multiplex PCR; TCRdb's version includes in-frame clones alone and lacks a portion of them. The data contain 50,000 to 75,000 clones, about 74% of them singletons. A few counts support this clone. The antigen is not known. Material: PBMCs, obtained after anti-PD-1 treatment. The clonotype originates from a human donor with basal cell carcinoma. This chain uses TRBV2 with TRBJ2-2, with 10 bases that match TRBD1. The CDR3 spells CASNGQGGIAGELFF. The CDR3, as DNA: TGTGCCAGCAACGGACAGGGGGGCATAGCCGGGGAGCTGTTTTTT.